The 27 T cell receptor beta chains below come from one sample, sequenced in a study of cytomegalovirus exposure and HLA in healthy donors. PCR involved 60 Vbeta and 13 Jbeta primers. Here immunoSEQ multiplex PCR was the method, and the copy in TCRdb shows in-frame clones only, minus some. The sample has roughly 180,000 clones, around four fifths seen once. Source material: PBMCs. Every receptor here comes from a man in his thirties or forties in good health and CMV-seronegative.

The table lists this clone with a count of one. This chain uses TRBV4-2 with TRBJ2-6; possibly TRBD2 for D (5 bases). The V gene's germline CDR1 is LGHNA and CDR2 YNFKEQ. V was trimmed by 2 bases and J by 0 bases, leaving 11 bases between them. CDR3 size: 17 residues. The CDR3 loop reads CASSQILAASGANVLTF. In DNA form, the CDR3 reads TGTGCCAGCAGCCAAATTCTAGCAGCCTCTGGGGCCAACGTCCTGACTTTC.

This chain connects TRBV5-1 to TRBJ1-4; 9 positions agree with TRBD1. The CDR3 runs to 16 residues. Germline CDR1 SGHRS, CDR2 YFSETQ. The ends lost 3 bases at V and 8 bases at J; junction bases unmatched: 11. Here the CDR3 DNA reads TGCGCCAGCAGCTGGGGTCCGACAGGGGGGGAAGAAAAACTGTTTTTT. It specifies CASSWGPTGGEEKLFF.

V usage is TRBV7-9 and J usage is TRBJ2-1; possible D gene TRBD2, 5 bases. Germline V gene lookup returns CDR1 SEHNR and CDR2 FQNEAQ (reference sequence). CDR3 length equals 16 residues. The V and J ends lost 2 bases and 1 base respectively, with 12 bases between them. The CDR3 protein is CASSLLRGASYNEQFF. For the CDR3, the DNA is TGTGCCAGCAGCTTACTCCGGGGAGCATCCTACAATGAGCAGTTCTTC.

This chain joins TRBV29-1 and TRBJ2-7; D possibly corresponds to TRBD2 (5 bases). The V and J ends lost 5 bases and 2 bases respectively, with 7 bases between them. From germline, CDR1 is SQVTM and CDR2 ANQGSEA. This CDR3 spans 11 amino acids. The CDR3 coding sequence is TGCAGCGTTACCGGGACCTACGAGCAGTACTTC. This gives the protein CSVTGTYEQYF.

The V call is TRBV7-2, the J call TRBJ2-5, with 10 bases identical to TRBD2. The germline gives CDR1 SGHTA, CDR2 FQGNSA. The CDR3 spans 16 residues. The junction had 5 bases not matched to a gene; V was cut back by 1 base and J by 3 bases. The CDR3 region is CASSLVAGLAEETQYF. The CDR3 DNA sequence: TGTGCCAGCAGCTTAGTGGCCGGACTAGCGGAAGAGACCCAGTACTTC.

The chain couples TRBV9 to TRBJ2-2; no reliable D call. The germline CDR1 and CDR2 sequences are SGDLS and YYNGEE. With 0 bases removed from V and 5 bases from J, the gap between germline ends came to 5 bases. CDR3 length: 13 residues. CDR3 protein: CASSVGQTGELFF. CDR3 nucleotides: TGTGCCAGCAGCGTAGGACAAACCGGGGAGCTGTTTTTT. Looking up the rest from reference TRBV9 and TRBJ2-2 gives the full variable domain: DSGVTQTPKHLITATGQRVTLRCSPRSGDLSVYWYQQSLDQGLQFLIQYYNGEERAKGNILERFSAQQFPDLHSELNLSSLELGDSALYFCASSVGQTGELFFGEGSRLTVL.

The table lists this clone with a few counts. The CDR3 DNA reads as TGCGCCAGCAGCTTGCTAAGCGGGAGTTTCTACGAGCAGTACTTC. Encoded protein: CASSLLSGSFYEQYF. The J gene is TRBJ2-7, the V gene TRBV5-1; TRBD2 aligns across 8 bases. Trimming took 1 base from V and 3 from J; bases not matched to a gene: 6. The CDR3 covers 15 residues. CDR1 and CDR2 (germline): SGHRS, YFSETQ.

This chain joins TRBV7-2 and TRBJ2-7; 7 bases line up with TRBD2. Losses at the gene ends were 1 base for V and 1 base for J; bases not matched to a gene: 7. The CDR3 runs to 16 residues. CDR1 and CDR2 from the germline V gene are SGHTA and FQGNSA. The CDR3: CASSLGASGTSYEQYF. CDR3 bases: TGTGCCAGCAGCTTAGGTGCTAGCGGTACTTCCTACGAGCAGTACTTC.

This chain links TRBV19 with TRBJ2-7, with TRBD1 as a possible D gene (6 bases). The germline gives CDR1 LNHDA, CDR2 SQIVND (reference sequence). This CDR3 is built from 14 residues. The V end was cut by 2 bases, the J end by 6 bases, with 14 bases between. The CDR3, as DNA: TGTGCCAGTAGTATACAGGACAGCCTGGTCGAGCAGTACTTC. Protein product: CASSIQDSLVEQYF. The full variable domain, with the rest looked up from reference TRBV19 and TRBJ2-7, is DGGITQSPKYLFRKEGQNVTLSCEQNLNHDAMYWYRQDPGQGLRLIYYSQIVNDFQKGDIAEGYSVSREKKESFPLTVTSAQKNPTAFYLCASSIQDSLVEQYFGPGTRLTVT.

V and J are TRBV5-1 and TRBJ2-3, with 12 bases lining up with TRBD2. The CDR3 length is 16 residues. Germline V gene lookup returns CDR1 SGHRS and CDR2 YFSETQ. The V gene end was trimmed by 1 base and the J gene end by 1 base; junction bases not matched to a gene: 1. The CDR3 nucleotides are TGCGCCAGCAGCTTGCCTAGCGGGGGGGGCACAGATACGCAGTATTTT. Encoded protein: CASSLPSGGGTDTQYF.

The CDR3 spells CASSHRFEQFF. The DNA of the CDR3 is TGTGCCAGCAGCCACCGGTTTGAGCAGTTCTTC. The V call is TRBV6-5, the J call TRBJ2-1; no clear D gene. Trimming cost V 6 bases and J 9 bases, with 9 bases left between them. This CDR3 is 11 amino acids long. The germline V gene encodes CDR1 MNHEY and CDR2 SVGAGI.

This clone was found a few times. CDR3 loop: CASKGTRANTGELFF. CDR3 DNA sequence: TGTGCCAGCAAAGGGACTAGAGCTAACACCGGGGAGCTGTTTTTT. This chain uses TRBV27 with TRBJ2-2; 8 bases are shared with TRBD2. The CDR3 loop spans 15 amino acids. J was trimmed by 2 bases and V by 7 bases; bases with no gene match: 6. Per germline, CDR1 MNHEY and CDR2 SMNVEV (reference sequence).

The V and J genes are TRBV5-8 and TRBJ1-2; 8 nucleotides line up with TRBD1. Germline V gives CDR1 SGHTS, CDR2 YDEGEE. This CDR3 contains 15 residues. V shed 4 bases and J 4 bases; nucleotides not matched to a gene: 9. CDR3 DNA: TGTGCCAGCAGCCTTGCCCCGGACAGGGTCTATGGCTACACCTTC. Its translation: CASSLAPDRVYGYTF.

V gene TRBV6-5 combines with J gene TRBJ1-3; D is unresolved. The CDR3 has 15 amino acids. The V end lost 0 bases, the J end lost 2 bases, and 8 bases lay between the germline ends. From germline, CDR1 is MNHEY and CDR2 SVGAGI. CDR3 sequence (DNA): TGTGCCAGCAGTTACTCGAAGAGCGCTGGAAACACCATATATTTT. Translating gives CASSYSKSAGNTIYF.

This clone appeared a few times. V usage is TRBV18 and J usage is TRBJ2-3, with 9 bases fitting TRBD1. This CDR3 has 16 amino acids. Germline V gene lookup returns CDR1 KGHSH and CDR2 LQKENI. Germline trimming cut 4 bases from V and 7 bases from J; bases unmatched to any gene: 12. The DNA for the CDR3 is TGTGCCAGCTCACTTCCCGGGACAGGGCGTCTAAATACGCAGTATTTT. It translates to CASSLPGTGRLNTQYF.

A few counts support this clone. This chain joins TRBV2 and TRBJ2-7; 11 bases fit TRBD2. In germline, CDR1 is SNHLY, CDR2 FYNNEI. The J segment lost 3 bases and the V segment lost 3 bases, leaving 13 bases of the junction unmatched. There are 18 residues in the CDR3. The CDR3 sequence: CASSDPLSTSGGLYEQYF. The CDR3 nucleotides are TGTGCCAGCAGTGACCCCCTTAGCACTAGCGGGGGCCTCTACGAGCAGTACTTC.

This chain uses TRBV4-3 with TRBJ2-7, with D possibly matching TRBD2 (6 bases). Between the trimmed V and J ends, which lost 1 base and 5 bases, there was a span of 12 bases. Looked up from germline, CDR1 is LGHNA and CDR2 is YSLEER. The CDR3 has 14 residues. Here the CDR3 DNA reads TGCGCCAGCAGCCAAGGACTAGGAGCGGACGAGCAGTACTTC. Residues: CASSQGLGADEQYF.

The V gene is TRBV18, the J gene TRBJ2-2; D may be TRBD2 (5 bases). In germline, CDR1 is KGHSH, CDR2 LQKENI. The CDR3 is 14 residues long. V was pared by 6 bases and J by 2 bases, with 10 bases between. The CDR3 nucleotides read TGTGCCAGCTCCCAAACTAGAAACACCGGGGAGCTGTTTTTT. Its translation: CASSQTRNTGELFF.

This chain connects TRBV6-6 to TRBJ1-4; D is possibly TRBD1 (5 bases). The CDR3 spans 12 residues. Germline CDR1 is MNHNY and CDR2 is SVGAGI (reference sequence). V dropped 8 bases and J dropped 8 bases, with 12 bases sitting between them. The CDR3 nucleotides read TGTGCCAGCGCGGGGGTGGGGGAAAAACTGTTTTTT. Translating gives CASAGVGEKLFF.

The chain is built from TRBV9 and TRBJ2-5; D gene ambiguous. CDR3 size: 15 residues. V was shortened by 6 bases and J by 5 bases, with 20 bases between the two germline ends. Looked up from germline, CDR1 is SGDLS and CDR2 is YYNGEE. The CDR3 loop is CASTVRGSPGETQYF. As DNA, the CDR3 is TGTGCCAGCACCGTCCGTGGGTCCCCCGGGGAGACCCAGTACTTC. The full variable domain, completed using reference TRBV9 and TRBJ2-5, is DSGVTQTPKHLITATGQRVTLRCSPRSGDLSVYWYQQSLDQGLQFLIQYYNGEERAKGNILERFSAQQFPDLHSELNLSSLELGDSALYFCASTVRGSPGETQYFGPGTRLLVL.

This sequence joins TRBV4-3 and TRBJ1-6; D unclear. Looked up from germline, CDR1 is LGHNA and CDR2 is YSLEER. CDR3 size: 14 residues. Trimming stripped 0 bases from V and 10 bases from J, with 10 bases between. For the CDR3, the DNA is TGCGCCAGCAGCCAAGAAGGGAGCAGCTCACCCCTCCACTTT. This sequence encodes CASSQEGSSSPLHF.

This clone occurred a few times. J is TRBJ2-7 and V is TRBV27; no firm D call. V lost 6 bases to trimming and J lost 3 bases, with 12 bases between them. CDR3 size: 13 residues. From germline, CDR1 is MNHEY and CDR2 SMNVEV (reference sequence). The CDR3 region is CASSMTSRYEQYF. For the CDR3, the DNA is TGTGCCAGCAGCATGACAAGTCGCTACGAGCAGTACTTC.

CDR3 nucleotides: TGTGCCAGCAGCAGGACAGGGGCCGCCAACACTGAAGCTTTCTTT. As protein: CASSRTGAANTEAFF. The rearrangement links TRBV11-2 to TRBJ1-1; TRBD1 aligns across 9 bases. V trimming: 5 bases; J trimming: 2 bases; junction bases outside the gene matches: 6. There are 15 residues in the CDR3. Germline V gene lookup returns CDR1 SGHAT and CDR2 FQNNGV. Drawing the rest from reference TRBV11-2 and TRBJ1-1, the complete variable domain is EAGVAQSPRYKIIEKRQSVAFWCNPISGHATLYWYQQILGQGPKLLIQFQNNGVVDDSQLPKDRFSAERLKGVDSTLKIQPAKLEDSAVYLCASSRTGAANTEAFFGQGTRLTVV.

The chain has TRBV4-1 and TRBJ2-5; D might be TRBD1 (5 bases). The last part of the DNA fits TRBJ2-7 better; the J call may be wrong. Germline assignment: CDR1 MGHRA and CDR2 YSYEKL. The CDR3 runs to 15 residues. The CDR3 protein is CASSQGVTAQYEQYF. Here the CDR3 DNA reads TGCGCCAGCAGCCAAGGGGTGACAGCGCAATACGAGCAGTACTTC.

The chain uses TRBV7-8 and TRBJ1-5; 7 positions match TRBD1. V was pared by 8 bases and J by 6 bases, with 16 bases of the junction left unmatched. The CDR3 has 16 residues. The germline V gene encodes CDR1 SGHVS and CDR2 FQNEAQ. CDR3 region: CASALTREGGGQPQHF. CDR3 DNA: TGTGCCAGCGCACTCACCCGGGAAGGGGGCGGTCAGCCCCAGCATTTT.

The chain combines TRBV19 with TRBJ1-5; no clear D. Germline assignment: CDR1 LNHDA and CDR2 SQIVND (reference sequence). CDR3 length equals 15 residues. V shed 6 bases and J shed 2 bases, with 14 bases lying between them. The CDR3 DNA reads TGTGCCAGTAGGATCGGGAGTGGGGGCAATCAGCCCCAGCATTTT. Amino acids: CASRIGSGGNQPQHF. Filled out from reference TRBV19 and TRBJ1-5, the complete variable domain reads DGGITQSPKYLFRKEGQNVTLSCEQNLNHDAMYWYRQDPGQGLRLIYYSQIVNDFQKGDIAEGYSVSREKKESFPLTVTSAQKNPTAFYLCASRIGSGGNQPQHFGDGTRLSIL.

The chain uses TRBV2 and TRBJ2-7, with TRBD1 as a possible D gene (5 bases). This CDR3 contains 12 residues. Germline V lookup: CDR1 SNHLY, CDR2 FYNNEI. V was trimmed by 3 bases and J by 2 bases, leaving 5 bases between them. The CDR3, as DNA: TGTGCCAGCAGTGAGACAGCCTACGAGCAGTACTTC. Translating gives CASSETAYEQYF.